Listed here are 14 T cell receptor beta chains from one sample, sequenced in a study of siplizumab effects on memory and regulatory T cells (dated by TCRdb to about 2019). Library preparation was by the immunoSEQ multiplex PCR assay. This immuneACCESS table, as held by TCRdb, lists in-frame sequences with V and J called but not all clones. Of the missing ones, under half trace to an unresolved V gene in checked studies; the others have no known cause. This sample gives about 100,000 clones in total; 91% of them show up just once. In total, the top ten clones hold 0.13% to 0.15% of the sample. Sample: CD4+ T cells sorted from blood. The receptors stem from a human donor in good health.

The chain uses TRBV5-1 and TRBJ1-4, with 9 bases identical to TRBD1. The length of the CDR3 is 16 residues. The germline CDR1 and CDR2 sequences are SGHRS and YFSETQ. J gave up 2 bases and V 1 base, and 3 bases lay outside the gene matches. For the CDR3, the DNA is TGCGCCAGCAGCTTGTTTGGACAGGGGACTAATGAAAAACTGTTTTTT. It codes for CASSLFGQGTNEKLFF.

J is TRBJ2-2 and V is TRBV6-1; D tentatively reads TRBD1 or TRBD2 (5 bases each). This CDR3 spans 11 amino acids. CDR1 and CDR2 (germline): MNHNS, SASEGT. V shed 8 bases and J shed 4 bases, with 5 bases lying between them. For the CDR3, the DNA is TGTGCCAGCGGGACCACCGGGGAGCTGTTTTTT. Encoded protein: CASGTTGELFF.

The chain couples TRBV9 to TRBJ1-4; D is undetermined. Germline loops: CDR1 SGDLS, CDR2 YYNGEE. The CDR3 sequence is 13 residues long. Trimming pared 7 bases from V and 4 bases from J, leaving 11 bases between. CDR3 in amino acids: CASSPPNNEKLFF. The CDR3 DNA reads TGTGCCAGCTCCCCACCCAATAATGAAAAACTGTTTTTT. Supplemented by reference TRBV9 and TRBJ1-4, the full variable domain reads DSGVTQTPKHLITATGQRVTLRCSPRSGDLSVYWYQQSLDQGLQFLIQYYNGEERAKGNILERFSAQQFPDLHSELNLSSLELGDSALYFCASSPPNNEKLFFGSGTQLSVL.

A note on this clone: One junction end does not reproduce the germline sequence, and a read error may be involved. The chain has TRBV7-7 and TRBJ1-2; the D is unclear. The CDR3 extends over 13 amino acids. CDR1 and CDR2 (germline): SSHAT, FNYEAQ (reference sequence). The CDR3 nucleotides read TGTGCCAGCAGCTTAGAGTGCGGGGTTAGCTTCGCCTTC. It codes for CASSLECGVSFAF. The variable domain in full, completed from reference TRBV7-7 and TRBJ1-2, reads GAGVSQSPRYKVTKRGQDVTLRCDPISSHATLYWYQQALGQGPEFLTYFNYEAQPDKSGLPSDRFSAERPEGSISTLTIQRTEQRDSAMYRCASSLECGVSFAFGSGTRLTVV.

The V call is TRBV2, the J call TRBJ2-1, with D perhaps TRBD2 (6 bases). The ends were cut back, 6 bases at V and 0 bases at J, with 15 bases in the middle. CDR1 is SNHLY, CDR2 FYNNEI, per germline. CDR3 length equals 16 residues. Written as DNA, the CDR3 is TGTGCCAGCAGAGGGATTTTCGGGGGCTCCTACAATGAGCAGTTCTTC. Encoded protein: CASRGIFGGSYNEQFF.

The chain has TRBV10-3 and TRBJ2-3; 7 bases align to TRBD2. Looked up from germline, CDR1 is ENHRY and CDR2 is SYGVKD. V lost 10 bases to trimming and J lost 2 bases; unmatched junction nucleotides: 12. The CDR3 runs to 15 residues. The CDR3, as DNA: TGTGCCACCGGGGGGAAAGGGGCGATCACAGATACGCAGTATTTT. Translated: CATGGKGAITDTQYF.

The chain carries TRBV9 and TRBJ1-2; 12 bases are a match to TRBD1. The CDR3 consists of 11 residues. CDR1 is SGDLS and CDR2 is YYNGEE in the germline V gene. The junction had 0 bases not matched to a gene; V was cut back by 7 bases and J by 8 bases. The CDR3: CASGTGGGYTF. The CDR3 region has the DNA TGTGCCAGCGGGACAGGGGGCGGCTACACCTTC.

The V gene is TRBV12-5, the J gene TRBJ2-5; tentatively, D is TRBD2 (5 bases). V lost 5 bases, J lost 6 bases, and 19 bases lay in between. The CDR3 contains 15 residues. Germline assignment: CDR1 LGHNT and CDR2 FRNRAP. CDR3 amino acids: CASGQYPPGLKTQYF. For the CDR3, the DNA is TGTGCTAGTGGTCAGTACCCCCCGGGGTTAAAGACCCAGTACTTC.

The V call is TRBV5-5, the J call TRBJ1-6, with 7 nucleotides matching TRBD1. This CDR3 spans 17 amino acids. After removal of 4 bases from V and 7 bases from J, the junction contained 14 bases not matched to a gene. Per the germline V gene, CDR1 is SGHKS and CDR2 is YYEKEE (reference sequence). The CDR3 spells CASSPYRGGSGNSPLHF. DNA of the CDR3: TGTGCCAGCAGCCCCTACAGGGGAGGGTCGGGAAATTCACCCCTCCACTTT.

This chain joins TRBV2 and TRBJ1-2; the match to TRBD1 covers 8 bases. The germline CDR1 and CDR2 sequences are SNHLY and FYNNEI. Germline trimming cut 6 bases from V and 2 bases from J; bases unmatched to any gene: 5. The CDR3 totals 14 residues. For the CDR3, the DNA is TGTGCCAGCAGCCGGACAGGGTCAAACTATGGCTACACCTTC. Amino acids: CASSRTGSNYGYTF.

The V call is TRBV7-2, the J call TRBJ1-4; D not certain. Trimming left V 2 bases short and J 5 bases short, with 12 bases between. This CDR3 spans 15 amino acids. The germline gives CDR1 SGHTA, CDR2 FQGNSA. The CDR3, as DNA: TGTGCCAGCAGCTTACTCGGGCAGTCGAATGAAAAACTGTTTTTT. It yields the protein CASSLLGQSNEKLFF.

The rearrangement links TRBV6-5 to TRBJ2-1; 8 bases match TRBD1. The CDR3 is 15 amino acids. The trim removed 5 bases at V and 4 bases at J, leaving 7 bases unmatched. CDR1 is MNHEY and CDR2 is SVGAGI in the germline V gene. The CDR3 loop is CASSGRTGRYNEQFF. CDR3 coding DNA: TGTGCCAGCAGTGGAAGGACAGGGAGGTACAATGAGCAGTTCTTC.

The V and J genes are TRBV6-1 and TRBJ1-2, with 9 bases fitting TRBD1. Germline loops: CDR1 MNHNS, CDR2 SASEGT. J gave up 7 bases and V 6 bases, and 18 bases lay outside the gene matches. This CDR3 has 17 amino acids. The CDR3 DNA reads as TGTGCCAGCAGCGAACCGGGACAGGGAGGCCTAAGGGGTGGCTACACCTTC. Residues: CASSEPGQGGLRGGYTF.

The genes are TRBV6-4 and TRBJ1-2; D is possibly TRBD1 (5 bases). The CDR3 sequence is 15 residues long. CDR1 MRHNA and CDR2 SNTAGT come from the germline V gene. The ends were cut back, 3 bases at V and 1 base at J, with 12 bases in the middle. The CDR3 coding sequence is TGTGCCAGCAGTGAGGGGACGTGGGGTAACTATGGCTACACCTTC. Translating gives CASSEGTWGNYGYTF.